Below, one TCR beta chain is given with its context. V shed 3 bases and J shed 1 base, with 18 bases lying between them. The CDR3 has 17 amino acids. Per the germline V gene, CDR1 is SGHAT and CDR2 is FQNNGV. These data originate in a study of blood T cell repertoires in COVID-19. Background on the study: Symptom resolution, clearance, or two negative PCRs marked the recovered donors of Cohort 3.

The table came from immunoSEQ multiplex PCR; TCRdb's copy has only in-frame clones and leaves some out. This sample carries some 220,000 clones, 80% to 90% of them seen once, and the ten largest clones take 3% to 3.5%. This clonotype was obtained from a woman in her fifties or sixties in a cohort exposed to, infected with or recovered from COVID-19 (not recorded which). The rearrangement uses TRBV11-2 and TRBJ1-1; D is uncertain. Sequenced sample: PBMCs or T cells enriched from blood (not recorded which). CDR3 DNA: TGTGCCAGCAGCTTGGGCGCGATGGCGAACGCGAACACTGAAGCTTTCTTT. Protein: CASSLGAMANANTEAFF.